Detailed here is one T cell receptor (beta chain). Antigen specificity is unknown. The data derive from a study of cytomegalovirus exposure and HLA in healthy donors. Background on the study: A previous analysis identified approximately 110 million unique TCR beta sequences derived from around 180 million T cells.

Study-level results: Sequencing likely produced, as an artifact, a cluster of highly shared sequence variants.

Per germline, CDR1 MGHDK and CDR2 SYGVNS. Trimming shortened V by 10 bases and J by 5 bases, and 11 bases separated the two germline ends. CDR3 size: 12 residues. The PCR made use of 60 Vbeta and 13 Jbeta primers. Data came from immunoSEQ multiplex PCR; TCRdb stores just in-frame clones and leaves some out. The table records 140,000 or so clones, nearly 90% of them present only once. This receptor was identified in a woman between 40 and 50 years old in good health and CMV-seronegative. The chain couples TRBV25-1 to TRBJ2-2; TRBD2 is a possible D gene (6 bases). The sample consisted of PBMCs. The CDR3 spells CAILAPTGELFF. DNA of the CDR3: TGTGCCATTCTAGCGCCAACCGGGGAGCTGTTTTTT.